The 2 T cell receptor beta chains below all came from one sample that was sequenced in a study of shared clonotypes between healthy human individuals. Positive CCR7 selection of CD45RO-negative cells yielded the naive CD8 cells, and terminally differentiated effector memory CD45RA+ cells were excluded. Assay used: immunoSEQ multiplex PCR; TCRdb lists only in-frame clones, some missing. The sample yields roughly 810,000 clones, approximately 96% seen once. The sample was naive CD8+ T cells sorted from blood. These receptor sequences come from a man aged 25 to 40 in good health.

The genes are TRBV7-2 and TRBJ1-2; perhaps TRBD1 as D (6 bases). The CDR3 sequence is 14 residues long. Per germline, CDR1 SGHTA and CDR2 FQGNSA. Trimming removed 2 bases from V and 4 bases from J, with 11 bases in between. CDR3 sequence (DNA): TGTGCCAGCAGCTTAAGGGGGGCCATCTATGGCTACACCTTC. Protein sequence: CASSLRGAIYGYTF.

The V call is TRBV27, the J call TRBJ2-7; D may match TRBD1 or TRBD2 (5 bases each). CDR1 is MNHEY and CDR2 is SMNVEV in the germline V gene (reference sequence). This CDR3 spans 18 amino acids. Between the trimmed V and J ends, which lost 4 bases and 2 bases, there was a span of 24 bases. The CDR3 coding sequence is TGTGCCAGCAGTTCATTGGGGATTCCGGGACCGGGGCCCTACGAGCAGTACTTC. It yields the protein CASSSLGIPGPGPYEQYF.